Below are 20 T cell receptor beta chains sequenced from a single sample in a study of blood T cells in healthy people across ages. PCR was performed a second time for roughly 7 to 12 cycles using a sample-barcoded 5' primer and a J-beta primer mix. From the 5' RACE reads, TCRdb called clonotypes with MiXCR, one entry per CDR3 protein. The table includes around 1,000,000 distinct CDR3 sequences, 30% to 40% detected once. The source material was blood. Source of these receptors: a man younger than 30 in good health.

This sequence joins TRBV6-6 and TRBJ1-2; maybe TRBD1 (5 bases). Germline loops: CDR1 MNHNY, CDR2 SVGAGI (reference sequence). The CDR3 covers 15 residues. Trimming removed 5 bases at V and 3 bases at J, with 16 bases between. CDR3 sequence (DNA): TGTGCCAGCAGTCCCAACCCCGGGACGGACTATGGCTACACCTTC. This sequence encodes CASSPNPGTDYGYTF.

The CDR3 bases are TGTGCCAGCAGGCGGGGGACAGTCTATGGCTACACCTTC. Translated, it gives CASRRGTVYGYTF. The chain employs TRBV28 and TRBJ1-2, with 7 bases lining up with TRBD1. CDR1 is MDHEN and CDR2 is SYDVKM in the germline V gene. The CDR3 extends over 13 amino acids. Trimming cost V 6 bases and J 4 bases; bases outside gene matches: 5.

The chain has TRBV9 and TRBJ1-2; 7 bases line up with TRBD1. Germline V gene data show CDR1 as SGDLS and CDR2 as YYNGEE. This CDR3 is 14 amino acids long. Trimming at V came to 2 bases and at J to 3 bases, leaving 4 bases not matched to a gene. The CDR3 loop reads CASSVGDRHYGYTF. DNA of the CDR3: TGTGCCAGCAGCGTCGGGGACAGACACTATGGCTACACCTTC.

The CDR3 region has the DNA TGTGCCATCCCAGGCTACACCTTC. It translates to CAIPGYTF. This chain joins TRBV28 and TRBJ1-2; D ambiguous. The CDR3 has 8 amino acids. CDR1 MDHEN and CDR2 SYDVKM come from the germline V gene. With 10 bases removed from V and 8 bases from J, the gap between germline ends came to 5 bases.

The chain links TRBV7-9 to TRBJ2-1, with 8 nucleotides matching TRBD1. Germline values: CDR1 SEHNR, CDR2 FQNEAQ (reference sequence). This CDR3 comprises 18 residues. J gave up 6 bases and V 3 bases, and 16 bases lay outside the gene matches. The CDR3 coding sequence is TGTGCCAGCAGCTTTCGATATTCCCGGACAGGGTCGGGCAATGAGCAGTTCTTC. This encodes CASSFRYSRTGSGNEQFF.

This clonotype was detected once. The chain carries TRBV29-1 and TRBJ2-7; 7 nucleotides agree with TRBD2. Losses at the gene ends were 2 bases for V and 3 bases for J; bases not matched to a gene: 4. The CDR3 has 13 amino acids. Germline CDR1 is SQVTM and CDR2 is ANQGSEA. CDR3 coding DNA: TGCAGCGTTGAATCCTCGGGAGGCTACGAGCAGTACTTC. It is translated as CSVESSGGYEQYF.

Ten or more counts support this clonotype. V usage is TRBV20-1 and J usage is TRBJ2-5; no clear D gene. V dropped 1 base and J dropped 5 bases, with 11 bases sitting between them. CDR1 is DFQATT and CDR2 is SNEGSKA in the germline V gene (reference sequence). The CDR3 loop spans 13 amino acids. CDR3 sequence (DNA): TGCAGTGCTAGAGGCCTAGGAGTCGAGACCCAGTACTTC. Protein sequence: CSARGLGVETQYF.

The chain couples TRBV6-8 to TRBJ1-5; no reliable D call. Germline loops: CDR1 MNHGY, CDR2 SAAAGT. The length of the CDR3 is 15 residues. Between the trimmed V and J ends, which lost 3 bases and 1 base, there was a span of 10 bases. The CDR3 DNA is TGTGCCAGCAGTTATGGTACAGCCAGCAATCAGCCCCAGCATTTT. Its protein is CASSYGTASNQPQHF.

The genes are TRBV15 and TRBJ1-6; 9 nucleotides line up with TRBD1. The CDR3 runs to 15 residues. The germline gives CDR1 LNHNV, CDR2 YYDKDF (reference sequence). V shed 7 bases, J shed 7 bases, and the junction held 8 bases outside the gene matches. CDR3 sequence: CATKTGGGQNSPLHF. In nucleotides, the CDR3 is TGTGCCACCAAGACAGGGGGAGGCCAAAATTCACCCCTCCACTTT. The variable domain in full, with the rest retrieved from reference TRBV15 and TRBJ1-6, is DAMVIQNPRYQVTQFGKPVTLSCSQTLNHNVMYWYQQKSSQAPKLLFHYYDKDFNNEADTPDNFQSRRPNTSFCFLDIRSPGLGDTAMYLCATKTGGGQNSPLHFGNGTRLTVT.

The CDR3 coding sequence is TGTGCCATCAGTTCCCCCTTCACCGGGGGCCCAGATACGCAGTATTTT. Residues: CAISSPFTGGPDTQYF. This chain uses TRBV10-3 with TRBJ2-3, with D perhaps TRBD1 or TRBD2 (6 bases each). CDR1 and CDR2 from the germline V gene are ENHRY and SYGVKD. The CDR3 covers 16 residues. The V gene lost 5 bases and the J gene lost 4 bases, with 19 bases spanning the gap.

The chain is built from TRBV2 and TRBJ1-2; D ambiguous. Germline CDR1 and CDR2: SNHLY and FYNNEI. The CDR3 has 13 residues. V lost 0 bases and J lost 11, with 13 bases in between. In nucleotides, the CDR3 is TGTGCCAGCAGTGAAGCTATCGGAGTCGGTTACACCTTC. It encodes CASSEAIGVGYTF.

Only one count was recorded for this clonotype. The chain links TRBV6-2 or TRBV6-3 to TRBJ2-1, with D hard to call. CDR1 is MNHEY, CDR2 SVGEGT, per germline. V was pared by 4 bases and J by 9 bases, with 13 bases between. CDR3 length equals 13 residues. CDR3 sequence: CASSSTPRVEQFF. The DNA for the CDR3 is TGTGCCAGCAGTTCCACACCCCGAGTTGAGCAGTTCTTC.

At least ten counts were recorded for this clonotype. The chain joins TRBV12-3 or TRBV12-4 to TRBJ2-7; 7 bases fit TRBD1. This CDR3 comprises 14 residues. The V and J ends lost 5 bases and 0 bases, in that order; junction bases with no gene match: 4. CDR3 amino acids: CASSAGTASYEQYF. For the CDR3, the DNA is TGTGCCAGCAGTGCCGGGACAGCCTCCTACGAGCAGTACTTC.

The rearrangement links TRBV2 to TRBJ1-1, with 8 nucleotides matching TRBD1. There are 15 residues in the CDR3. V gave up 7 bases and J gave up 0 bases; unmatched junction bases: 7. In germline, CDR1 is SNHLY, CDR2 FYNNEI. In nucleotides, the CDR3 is TGTGCCAGCAACGGACAGGGAGGGATGAACACTGAAGCTTTCTTT. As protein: CASNGQGGMNTEAFF.

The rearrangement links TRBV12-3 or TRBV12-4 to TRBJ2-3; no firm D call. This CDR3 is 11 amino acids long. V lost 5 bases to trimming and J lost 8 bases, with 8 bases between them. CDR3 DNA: TGTGCCAGCAGTCCCCCGGGTACGCAGTATTTT. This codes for CASSPPGTQYF.

CDR3 DNA: TGTGCCAGCAGTTACAACCTCATCAAGGAGATCGAGCGGGGCGAGCAGTACTTC. Translation: CASSYNLIKEIERGEQYF. This chain connects TRBV6-2 or TRBV6-3 to TRBJ2-7; 7 nucleotides align to TRBD2. This CDR3 has 18 amino acids. Germline V gene data show CDR1 as MNHEY and CDR2 as SVGEGT. Trimming at V came to 2 bases and at J to 6 bases, leaving 19 bases not matched to a gene.

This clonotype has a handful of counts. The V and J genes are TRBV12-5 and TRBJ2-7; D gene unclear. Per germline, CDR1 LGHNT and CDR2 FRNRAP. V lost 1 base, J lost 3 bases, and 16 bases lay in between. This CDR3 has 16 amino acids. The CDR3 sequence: CASGLDSSGAIYEQYF. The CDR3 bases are TGTGCTAGTGGTTTGGACAGCAGTGGAGCGATCTACGAGCAGTACTTC.

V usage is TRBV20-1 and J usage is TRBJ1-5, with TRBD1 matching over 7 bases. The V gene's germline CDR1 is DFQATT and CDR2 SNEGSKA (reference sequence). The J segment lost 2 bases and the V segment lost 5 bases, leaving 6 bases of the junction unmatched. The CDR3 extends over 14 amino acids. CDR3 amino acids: CSAQGGHGNQPQHF. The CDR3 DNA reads TGCAGTGCTCAAGGGGGCCACGGCAATCAGCCCCAGCATTTT.

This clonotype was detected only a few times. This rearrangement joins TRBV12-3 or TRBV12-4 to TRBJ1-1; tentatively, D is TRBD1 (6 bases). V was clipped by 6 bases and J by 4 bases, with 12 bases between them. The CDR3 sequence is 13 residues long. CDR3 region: CASRPTGTTEAFF. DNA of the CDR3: TGTGCCAGCAGACCAACAGGGACCACTGAAGCTTTCTTT.

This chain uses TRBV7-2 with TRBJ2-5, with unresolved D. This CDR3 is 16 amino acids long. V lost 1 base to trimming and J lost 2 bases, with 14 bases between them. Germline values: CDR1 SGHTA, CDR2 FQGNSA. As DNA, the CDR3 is TGTGCCAGCAGCTTAGACTATCGGGCACGTCAAGAGACCCAGTACTTC. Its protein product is CASSLDYRARQETQYF. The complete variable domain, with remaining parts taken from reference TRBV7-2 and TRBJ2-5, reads GAGVSQSPSNKVTEKGKDVELRCDPISGHTALYWYRQSLGQGLEFLIYFQGNSAPDKSGLPSDRFSAERTGGSVSTLTIQRTQQEDSAVYLCASSLDYRARQETQYFGPGTRLLVL.